This T cell receptor beta chain was observed in a study of monozygotic twins with inflammatory bowel disease. The template-switching step introduced UMIs that carried a 6-nucleotide sample barcode. TCRdb re-analyzed the 5' RACE reads; it lists each CDR3 protein once, without DNA. The sample includes more than 300,000 distinct CDR3 sequences. Sequencing input: blood. This clonotype was obtained from a human donor with ulcerative colitis or Crohn's disease, or a healthy co-twin of an affected twin (not recorded which).

The chain's CDR3 is CSASTSTDTQYF. V and J are TRBV20-1 and TRBJ2-3. Germline lookup yields CDR1 DFQATT and CDR2 SNEGSKA (reference sequence). The CDR3 totals 12 residues.